This TCR beta chain was retrieved from a study of blood T cell repertoires in COVID-19. This clone was seen a single time. This table comes from immunoSEQ multiplex PCR, and its TCRdb copy is limited to in-frame clones, with some not included. The sample has roughly 440,000 clones, about nine tenths seen once. Losses at the gene ends were 4 bases for V and 5 bases for J; bases not matched to a gene: 5. CDR3 length: 14 amino acids. Germline V CDR1 and CDR2: SGDLS, YYNGEE. This TCR was recovered from a woman between 50 and 59 years old with COVID-19, enrolled during active disease. Material for sequencing was peripheral blood. This chain connects TRBV9 to TRBJ2-2; 7 positions agree with TRBD2. DNA of the CDR3: TGTGCCAGCAGCCTCTCCGGGGGGACCGGGGAGCTGTTTTTT. It encodes CASSLSGGTGELFF.